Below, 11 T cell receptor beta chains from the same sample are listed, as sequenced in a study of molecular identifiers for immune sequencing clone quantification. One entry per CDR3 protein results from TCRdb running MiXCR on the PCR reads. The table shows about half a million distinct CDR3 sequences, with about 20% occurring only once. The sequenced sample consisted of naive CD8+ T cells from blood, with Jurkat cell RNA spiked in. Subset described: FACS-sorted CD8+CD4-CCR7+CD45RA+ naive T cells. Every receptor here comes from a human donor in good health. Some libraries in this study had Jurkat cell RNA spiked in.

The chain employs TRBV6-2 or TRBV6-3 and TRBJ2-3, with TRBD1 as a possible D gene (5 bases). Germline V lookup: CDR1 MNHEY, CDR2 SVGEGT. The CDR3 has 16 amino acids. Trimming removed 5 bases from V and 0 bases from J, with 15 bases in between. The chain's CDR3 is CASSAPWAGSTDTQYF. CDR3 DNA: TGTGCCAGCAGTGCCCCGTGGGCAGGGAGCACAGATACGCAGTATTTT.

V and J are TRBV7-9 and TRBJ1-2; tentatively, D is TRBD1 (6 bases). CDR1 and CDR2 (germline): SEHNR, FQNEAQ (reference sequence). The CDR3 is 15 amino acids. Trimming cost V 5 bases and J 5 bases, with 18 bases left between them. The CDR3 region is CASSPTGKPGYGYTF. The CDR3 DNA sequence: TGTGCCAGCAGCCCGACAGGCAAACCAGGGTATGGCTACACCTTC.

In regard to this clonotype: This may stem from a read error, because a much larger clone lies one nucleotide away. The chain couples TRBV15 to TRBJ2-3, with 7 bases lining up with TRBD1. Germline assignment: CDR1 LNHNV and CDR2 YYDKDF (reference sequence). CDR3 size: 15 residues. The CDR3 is CSTSNRGSLVDTQYF. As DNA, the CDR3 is TGTTCCACCAGCAACAGGGGATCGCTAGTCGATACGCAGTATTTT.

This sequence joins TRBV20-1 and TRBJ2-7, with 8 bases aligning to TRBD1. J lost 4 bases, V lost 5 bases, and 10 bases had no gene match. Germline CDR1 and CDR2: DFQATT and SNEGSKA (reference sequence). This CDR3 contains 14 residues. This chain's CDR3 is CSAADRGLSYEQYF. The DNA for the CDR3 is TGCAGTGCTGCCGACAGGGGTCTATCTTACGAGCAGTACTTC.

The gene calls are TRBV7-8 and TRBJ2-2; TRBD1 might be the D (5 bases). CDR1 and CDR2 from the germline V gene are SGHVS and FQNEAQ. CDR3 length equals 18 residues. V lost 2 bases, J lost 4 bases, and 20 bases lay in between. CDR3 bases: TGTGCCAGCAGCTTACCCCGGTCCCTAGGACACCTCACCGGGGAGCTGTTTTTT. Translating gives CASSLPRSLGHLTGELFF.

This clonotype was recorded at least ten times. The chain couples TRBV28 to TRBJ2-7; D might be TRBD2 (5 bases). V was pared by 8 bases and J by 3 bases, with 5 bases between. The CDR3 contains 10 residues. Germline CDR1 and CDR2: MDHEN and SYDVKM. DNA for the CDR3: TGTGCCAGCGGGAGCTACGAGCAGTACTTC. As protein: CASGSYEQYF.

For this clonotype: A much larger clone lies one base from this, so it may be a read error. CDR3 region: CSTYRGNSGNTIYF. The CDR3 coding sequence is TGCAGCACCTACAGGGGGAACTCTGGAAACACCATATATTTT. The V call is TRBV29-1, the J call TRBJ1-3; 8 bases fit TRBD1. J lost 0 bases, V lost 8 bases, and 6 bases had no gene match. Germline-derived CDR1 and CDR2 are SQVTM and ANQGSEA. CDR3 length equals 14 residues.

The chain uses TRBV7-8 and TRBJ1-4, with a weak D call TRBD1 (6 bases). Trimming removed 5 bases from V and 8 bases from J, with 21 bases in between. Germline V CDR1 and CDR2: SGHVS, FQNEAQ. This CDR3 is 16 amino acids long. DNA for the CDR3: TGTGCCAGCAGCCCAGTTTGGGGGGCGAGGGGCGAAAAACTGTTTTTT. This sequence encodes CASSPVWGARGEKLFF.

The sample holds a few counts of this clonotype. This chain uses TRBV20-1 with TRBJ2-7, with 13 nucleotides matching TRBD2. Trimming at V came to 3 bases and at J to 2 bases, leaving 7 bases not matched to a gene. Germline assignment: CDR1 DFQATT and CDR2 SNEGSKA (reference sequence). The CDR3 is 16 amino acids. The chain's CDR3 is CSASQTLAGGPYEQYF. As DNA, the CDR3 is TGCAGTGCTAGCCAGACACTAGCGGGAGGGCCCTACGAGCAGTACTTC.

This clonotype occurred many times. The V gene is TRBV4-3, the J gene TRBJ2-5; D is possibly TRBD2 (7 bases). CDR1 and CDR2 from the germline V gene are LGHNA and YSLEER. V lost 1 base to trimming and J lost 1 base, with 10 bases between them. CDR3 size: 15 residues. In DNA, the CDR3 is TGCGCCAGCAGCCAAGGCGGGGGCCTCCAAGAGACCCAGTACTTC. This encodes CASSQGGGLQETQYF.

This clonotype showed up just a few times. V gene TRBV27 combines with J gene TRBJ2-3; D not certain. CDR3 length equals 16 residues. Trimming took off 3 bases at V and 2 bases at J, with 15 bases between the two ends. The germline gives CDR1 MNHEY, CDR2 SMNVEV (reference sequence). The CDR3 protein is CASSFITPLTTDTQYF. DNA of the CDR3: TGTGCCAGCAGTTTTATAACTCCGCTTACCACAGATACGCAGTATTTT.